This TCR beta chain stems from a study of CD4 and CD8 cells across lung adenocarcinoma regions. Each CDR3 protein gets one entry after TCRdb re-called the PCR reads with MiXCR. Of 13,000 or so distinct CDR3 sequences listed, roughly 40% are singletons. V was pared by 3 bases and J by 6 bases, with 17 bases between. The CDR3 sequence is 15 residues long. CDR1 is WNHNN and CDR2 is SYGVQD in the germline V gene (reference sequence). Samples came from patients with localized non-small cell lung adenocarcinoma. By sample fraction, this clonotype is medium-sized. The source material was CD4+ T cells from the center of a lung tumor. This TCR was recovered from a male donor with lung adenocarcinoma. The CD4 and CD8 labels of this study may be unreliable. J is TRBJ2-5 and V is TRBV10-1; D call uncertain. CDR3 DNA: TGCGCCAGCAGTGACGGATTAGGGAAGCAGAAGACCCAGTACTTC. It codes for CASSDGLGKQKTQYF.